A selection of T cell receptor beta chains follows, all from one sample in a study of blood T cell repertoires in COVID-19. Only in-frame clones appear in the TCRdb table, and some are missing; sequencing was by immunoSEQ multiplex PCR. The data contain around 130,000 clones, about four fifths of them singletons. The sequenced sample consisted of peripheral blood. The receptors derive from a man aged 60 to 75 with acute or convalescent COVID-19. CDR3s include the opening cysteine and the closing phenylalanine or tryptophan. The D gene is left open where the match is weak. For some rows the clone size is stated as once, few or many, or as a class when expanded; others skip it.

V,size,D,J,DNA,CDR3
TRBV7-8,once,.,TRBJ1-5,TGTGCCAGCAGCTTAGGGACAGACAGCAATCAGCCCCAGCATTTT,CASSLGTDSNQPQHF
TRBV4-2,.,TRBD2,TRBJ2-3,TGTGCCAGCAGCCAAGGTTTAATGGTTCCTAGCGGGATCTCCGAATCCACAGATACGCAGTATTTT,CASSQGLMVPSGISESTDTQYF
TRBV9,.,.,TRBJ2-2,TGTGCCAGCAGTATCAGGACGAACACCGGGGAGCTGTTTTTT,CASSIRTNTGELFF
TRBV15,.,TRBD1,TRBJ1-2,TGTGCCACCAGCAGGATGGAACAGGGGAACTATGGCTACACCTTC,CATSRMEQGNYGYTF
TRBV10-3,.,TRBD2,TRBJ2-3,TGTGCCATCAGTTCTAGCGGGGGCCCAGGCGCAGATACGCAGTATTTT,CAISSSGGPGADTQYF
TRBV19,.,.,TRBJ2-1,TGTGCCAGTAGTAACGGACAGAGCTCCTACAATGAGCAGTTCTTC,CASSNGQSSYNEQFF
TRBV27,.,TRBD1,TRBJ1-1,TGTGCCAGCAGTCCACAGGGGGCGCTGGGGACTGAAGCTTTCTTT,CASSPQGALGTEAFF
TRBV6-5,.,.,TRBJ1-5,TGTGCCAGCAAGGGTGGAGGGGATCAGCCCCAGCATTTT,CASKGGGDQPQHF
TRBV5-4,.,.,TRBJ2-7,TGTGCCAGCAGCTTGGAACAGGTTAGCTCCTACGAGCAGTACTTC,CASSLEQVSSYEQYF
TRBV7-9,.,.,TRBJ2-7,TGTGCCAGCAGCGCAAGGACTGGCTCCTACGAGCAGTACTTC,CASSARTGSYEQYF
TRBV5-1,.,TRBD1,TRBJ2-1,TGCGCCAGCAGTTTCACGGGACAGGGAATCAATGAGCAGTTCTTC,CASSFTGQGINEQFF
TRBV7-2,once,TRBD1,TRBJ1-5,TGTGCCAGCAGCCTTCGGACAGGGGCAGGCAATCAGCCCCAGCATTTT,CASSLRTGAGNQPQHF
TRBV30,.,.,TRBJ2-1,TGTGCCTGGAGTGTACTTTATGAGCAGTTCTTC,CAWSVLYEQFF
TRBV6-2/TRBV6-3,.,TRBD2,TRBJ2-3,TGTGCCAGCAGTGACTCAGGACTAGGTGGGGATACGCAGTATTTT,CASSDSGLGGDTQYF
TRBV5-4,.,TRBD2,TRBJ2-7,TGTGCCAGCAGCCCTCAACTAGCGGGGGGACCCTACGAGCAGTACTTC,CASSPQLAGGPYEQYF
TRBV7-9,.,.,TRBJ1-4,TGTGCCAGCAGCAATAATCCCGGGACGGGAGAGAATGAAAAACTGTTTTTT,CASSNNPGTGENEKLFF
TRBV30,.,TRBD2,TRBJ2-1,TGTGCCTGGAGACTAGCGGGAGGGAGGGTTTGGGATGAGCAGTTCTTC,CAWRLAGGRVWDEQFF
TRBV5-5,.,.,TRBJ2-7,TGTGCCAGCAGCTTGACCGGGACACCGACCTACGAGCAGTACTTC,CASSLTGTPTYEQYF
TRBV14,.,.,TRBJ1-2,TGTGCCAGCAGCCAGCTACAGGGTTGGGGCTATGGCTACACCTTC,CASSQLQGWGYGYTF
TRBV18,few,TRBD1,TRBJ1-3,TGTGCCAGCTCACTAATATTACCGGGACAGGGCTACTACCTCTCTGGAAACACCATATATTTT,CASSLILPGQGYYLSGNTIYF
TRBV19,.,TRBD1,TRBJ1-1,TGTGCCAGTAGTCCCCGGGACAGGGTAAACACTGAAGCTTTCTTT,CASSPRDRVNTEAFF
TRBV19,.,TRBD1,TRBJ1-2,TGTGCCAGTAGTGCTGGACAGGGAGTTAACTATGGCTACACCTTC,CASSAGQGVNYGYTF
TRBV2,.,.,TRBJ1-5,TGTGCCAGCAGTCGGGAACGAAATCAGCCCCAGCATTTT,CASSRERNQPQHF
TRBV24-1,.,TRBD1,TRBJ2-2,TGTGCCACCAGTGTACCGGGACAGGGGTTAGTGGGGGAGCTGTTTTTT,CATSVPGQGLVGELFF
TRBV20-1,.,.,TRBJ2-7,TGCAGTGCTAGTGGGTCAGGGAATGGTTACGAGCAGTACTTC,CSASGSGNGYEQYF
TRBV5-1,.,TRBD1,TRBJ1-2,TGCGCCAGCAGCTTGGCGGGACAGGAGAAATATGGCTACACCTTC,CASSLAGQEKYGYTF
TRBV29-1,.,TRBD1,TRBJ1-2,TGCAGCGTGGGGACCGGGACAGGGGTGGATGGCTACACCTTC,CSVGTGTGVDGYTF
TRBV5-1,.,TRBD1,TRBJ1-4,TGCGCCAGCAGTTTGGGGAACAGGGGGCAAGAAAAACTGTTTTTT,CASSLGNRGQEKLFF
TRBV19,.,.,TRBJ1-1,TGTGCCAGTAGTTGGGCAGGCCCTGAAGCTTTCTTT,CASSWAGPEAFF
TRBV6-1,.,.,TRBJ1-2,TGTGCCAGCAGTGAATGGAGCCATGGCTACACCTTC,CASSEWSHGYTF
TRBV19,.,TRBD1,TRBJ1-6,TGTGCCAGTTCACAGGGGCTGAATTCACCCCTCCACTTT,CASSQGLNSPLHF
TRBV29-1,.,TRBD1,TRBJ1-1,TGCAGCCACGGTGGGGGGACAGGGCACATGAACACTGAAGCTTTCTTT,CSHGGGTGHMNTEAFF
TRBV12-3/TRBV12-4,.,.,TRBJ2-5,TGTGCCAGCAGTCTACGGGAAGAGACCCAGTACTTC,CASSLREETQYF
TRBV14,few,.,TRBJ1-1,TGTGCCAGCAGCCAAGATTGGGGGGGGAACGGTGAAGCTTTCTTT,CASSQDWGGNGEAFF
TRBV10-3,.,TRBD1,TRBJ2-5,TGTGCCATGGCCGAGACAGGGAACAATTGGGAGACCCAGTACTTC,CAMAETGNNWETQYF
TRBV7-8,.,TRBD2,TRBJ2-1,TGTGCCAGCAGCCCCGGGACTAGCGGAAGAAGGGGCCTATCCTACAATGAGCAGTTCTTC,CASSPGTSGRRGLSYNEQFF
TRBV29-1,.,.,TRBJ2-7,TGCAGCGTTGCAATAGTTGAAGAGCAGTACTTC,CSVAIVEEQYF
TRBV6-4,.,.,TRBJ2-1,TGTGCCAGCAGTCTGGCCTCCTACAATGAGCAGTTCTTC,CASSLASYNEQFF
TRBV5-1,once,.,TRBJ1-1,TGCGCCAGCAGCACCGGAGCGAACACTGAAGCTTTCTTT,CASSTGANTEAFF
TRBV19,.,TRBD2,TRBJ2-3,TGTGCCAGTAGTATCGGTGGTAGCGGGGGATTAGATACGCAGTATTTT,CASSIGGSGGLDTQYF